The 26 T cell receptor beta chains listed next were all sequenced from one sample in a study of blood T cell repertoires in COVID-19. Assay used: immunoSEQ multiplex PCR; TCRdb lists only in-frame clones, some missing. The sample has over 150,000 clones, around 82% seen once. The sample was peripheral blood. Every receptor here comes from a woman in her 70s who had recovered from COVID-19.

The chain uses TRBV5-4 and TRBJ1-4; TRBD1 agrees at 7 bases. The J segment lost 6 bases and the V segment lost 0 bases, leaving 5 bases of the junction unmatched. Germline CDR1 is SGHNT and CDR2 is YYREEE (reference sequence). This CDR3 region has 15 residues. Written as DNA, the CDR3 is TGTGCCAGCAGCTTGGTGGGCCAGGGGGATGAAAAACTGTTTTTT. Translating it yields CASSLVGQGDEKLFF.

As DNA, the CDR3 is TGTGCCAGCTCACCAGGGACTACCAACAATGAGCAGTTCTTC. Amino acids: CASSPGTTNNEQFF. V gene TRBV18 combines with J gene TRBJ2-1, with 7 bases fitting TRBD2. V was pared by 2 bases and J by 5 bases, with 3 bases of the junction left unmatched. Germline V gene data show CDR1 as KGHSH and CDR2 as LQKENI. The CDR3 spans 14 residues.

This chain links TRBV5-1 with TRBJ2-3; 11 bases are a match to TRBD1. This CDR3 comprises 14 residues. In germline, CDR1 is SGHRS, CDR2 YFSETQ. V gave up 7 bases and J gave up 6 bases; unmatched junction bases: 7. The CDR3 bases are TGCGCCAGCGGCGCCGGGACAGGGGGGGATACGCAGTATTTT. It specifies CASGAGTGGDTQYF.

This clone was seen a handful of times. The genes are TRBV19 and TRBJ1-5, with D uncertain. The germline V and J ends were trimmed by 4 bases and 10 bases, with 14 bases remaining between them. There are 13 residues in the CDR3. CDR1 and CDR2 from the germline V gene are LNHDA and SQIVND (reference sequence). CDR3 sequence reads: CASSTVGHRPQHF. The CDR3 coding sequence is TGTGCCAGTAGTACCGTGGGCCATCGACCCCAGCATTTT. The full variable domain, in which reference TRBV19 and TRBJ1-5 provide the parts outside the CDR3, is DGGITQSPKYLFRKEGQNVTLSCEQNLNHDAMYWYRQDPGQGLRLIYYSQIVNDFQKGDIAEGYSVSREKKESFPLTVTSAQKNPTAFYLCASSTVGHRPQHFGDGTRLSIL.

With respect to this clone: The junction does not match germline at one end; this may be a read error. The J gene is TRBJ2-7, the V gene TRBV7-7; TRBD2 aligns across 7 bases. The CDR3 totals 13 residues. Looked up from germline, CDR1 is SSHAT and CDR2 is FNYEAQ (reference sequence). CDR3 coding DNA: TGTGCTAGCAGCTTAGCGGGCACTTTGGAGCAGTACTTC. Translating gives CASSLAGTLEQYF.

Of note for this clone: Distinct nucleotide sequences in the sample also encode this CDR3. The V call is TRBV9, the J call TRBJ2-5, with D possibly being TRBD2 (5 bases). The CDR3 loop spans 13 amino acids. The V end lost 0 bases, the J end lost 5 bases, and 8 bases lay between the germline ends. Per germline, CDR1 SGDLS and CDR2 YYNGEE. CDR3 protein: CASSVGGGETQYF. The CDR3 nucleotides read TGTGCCAGCAGCGTAGGTGGCGGGGAGACCCAGTACTTC.

J is TRBJ1-4 and V is TRBV5-1; TRBD1 might be the D (6 bases). The CDR3 consists of 15 residues. In germline, CDR1 is SGHRS, CDR2 YFSETQ. The V end lost 4 bases, the J end lost 8 bases, and 18 bases lay between the germline ends. CDR3 sequence reads: CASSTTGREGEKLFF. The DNA of the CDR3 is TGCGCCAGCAGCACCACAGGGAGGGAAGGGGAAAAACTGTTTTTT.

V usage is TRBV20-1 and J usage is TRBJ2-7, with a weak D call TRBD2 (5 bases). This CDR3 has 11 residues. V was pared by 6 bases and J by 1 base, with 7 bases between. Per the germline V gene, CDR1 is DFQATT and CDR2 is SNEGSKA (reference sequence). The CDR3 reads CSAGDSYEQYF. The CDR3 DNA is TGCAGTGCCGGGGATTCCTACGAGCAGTACTTC.

This clone was seen more than once but under ten times. The rearrangement links TRBV6-5 to TRBJ2-7; D is unresolved. There are 15 residues in the CDR3. V was trimmed by 5 bases and J by 2 bases, leaving 16 bases between them. CDR1 and CDR2 from the germline V gene are MNHEY and SVGAGI. DNA for the CDR3: TGTGCCAGCAGTCGTACGTGGCCTCTCACCTACGAGCAGTACTTC. Translation: CASSRTWPLTYEQYF.

The chain has TRBV2 and TRBJ1-2; D unresolved. V was clipped by 10 bases and J by 2 bases, with 11 bases between them. The CDR3 spans 12 residues. In germline, CDR1 is SNHLY, CDR2 FYNNEI. The CDR3, as DNA: TGTGCCACATCGTGGCAGAACTATGGCTACACCTTC. Protein: CATSWQNYGYTF. The entire variable domain, with the rest obtained from reference TRBV2 and TRBJ1-2, is as follows: EPEVTQTPSHQVTQMGQEVILRCVPISNHLYFYWYRQILGQKVEFLVSFYNNEISEKSEIFDDQFSVERPDGSNFTLKIRSTKLEDSAMYFCATSWQNYGYTFGSGTRLTVV.

V usage is TRBV18 and J usage is TRBJ1-1; 7 bases are shared with TRBD1. Germline loops: CDR1 KGHSH, CDR2 LQKENI. The CDR3 loop spans 14 amino acids. Losses at the gene ends were 3 bases for V and 4 bases for J; bases not matched to a gene: 5. The CDR3 sequence: CASSPQGESTEAFF. CDR3 nucleotide sequence: TGTGCCAGCTCACCCCAGGGGGAGAGCACTGAAGCTTTCTTT.

The V and J genes are TRBV18 and TRBJ2-2, with 9 bases that match TRBD1. Germline loops: CDR1 KGHSH, CDR2 LQKENI. The CDR3 totals 18 residues. V was clipped by 6 bases and J by 3 bases; unmatched bases: 14. CDR3 sequence: CASSQISYGTGYTGELFF. As DNA, the CDR3 is TGTGCCAGCTCCCAGATATCCTACGGGACAGGGTACACCGGGGAGCTGTTTTTT.

This chain uses TRBV5-1 with TRBJ2-7; 7 bases fit TRBD2. Per the germline V gene, CDR1 is SGHRS and CDR2 is YFSETQ. Trimming cost V 1 base and J 5 bases; bases outside gene matches: 9. CDR3 length equals 15 residues. The CDR3 sequence is CASSLRPVGGDEQYF. The CDR3 nucleotides are TGCGCCAGCAGCTTGAGGCCCGTGGGAGGGGACGAGCAGTACTTC.

This sequence joins TRBV4-2 and TRBJ2-7; 7 positions agree with TRBD1. The germline V gene has CDR1 LGHNA and CDR2 YNFKEQ. CDR3 length equals 14 residues. J was trimmed by 3 bases and V by 2 bases; bases with no gene match: 4. CDR3 nucleotide sequence: TGTGCCAGCAGCCAACCGGGACAGCGCTACGAGCAGTACTTC. Its translation is CASSQPGQRYEQYF.

This chain links TRBV28 with TRBJ1-2; 12 nucleotides align to TRBD1. This CDR3 has 14 amino acids. Germline CDR1 and CDR2: MDHEN and SYDVKM. The chain's CDR3 is CGTGTGGENYGYTF. CDR3 DNA sequence: TGTGGCACCGGGACAGGGGGCGAGAACTATGGCTACACCTTC.

The chain employs TRBV3-1 (or the pseudogene TRBV3-2) and TRBJ2-7, with 9 bases matching TRBD1. J gave up 4 bases and V 4 bases, and 8 bases lay outside the gene matches. Germline lookup yields CDR1 LGHDT and CDR2 YNNKEL (reference sequence). This CDR3 has 15 amino acids. For the CDR3, the DNA is TGTGCCAGCAGCCCCGCCGGGACAGGGAAGTACGAGCAGTACTTC. This encodes CASSPAGTGKYEQYF.

Concerning this clone: The sample has other DNA sequences that encode this CDR3 too. V is TRBV28 and J is TRBJ1-1, with D maybe TRBD1 (6 bases). CDR1 is MDHEN, CDR2 SYDVKM, per germline. V was cut by 5 bases and J by 1 base, with 14 bases left in between. The CDR3 length is 15 residues. Here the CDR3 reads CASSPRGGGNTEAFF. The CDR3 DNA is TGTGCCAGCAGTCCCCGGGGAGGGGGGAACACTGAAGCTTTCTTT.

The rearrangement links TRBV6-2 or TRBV6-3 to TRBJ1-4; 7 bases agree with TRBD1. The CDR3 is 15 amino acids. Germline lookup yields CDR1 MNHEY and CDR2 SVGEGT. V trimming: 6 bases; J trimming: 6 bases; junction bases outside the gene matches: 10. The DNA of the CDR3 is TGTGCCAGCAGCGCGACCGGGACAGCCTATGAAAAACTGTTTTTT. Its protein is CASSATGTAYEKLFF.

This clone occurred once. The genes are TRBV7-3 and TRBJ2-6; no firm D call. CDR1 is SGHTA, CDR2 FQGTGA, per germline. This CDR3 contains 15 residues. V lost 5 bases and J lost 0, with 8 bases in between. CDR3 nucleotide sequence: TGTGCCAGCAGCGCTTCCAGCTCTGGGGCCAACGTCCTGACTTTC. It specifies CASSASSSGANVLTF. The whole variable domain, remainder taken from reference TRBV7-3 and TRBJ2-6, is GAGVSQTPSNKVTEKGKYVELRCDPISGHTALYWYRQSLGQGPEFLIYFQGTGAADDSGLPNDRFFAVRPEGSVSTLKIQRTERGDSAVYLCASSASSSGANVLTFGAGSRLTVL.

The chain employs TRBV5-4 and TRBJ2-5; weak D call: TRBD2 (5 bases). CDR3 size: 16 residues. Trimming pared 4 bases from V and 2 bases from J, leaving 18 bases between. Germline lookup yields CDR1 SGHNT and CDR2 YYREEE (reference sequence). CDR3 in amino acids: CASSPPEAADQETQYF. CDR3 bases: TGTGCCAGCAGCCCCCCCGAAGCGGCCGATCAAGAGACCCAGTACTTC.

V gene TRBV10-3 combines with J gene TRBJ2-7; TRBD2 might be the D (6 bases). The V gene's germline CDR1 is ENHRY and CDR2 SYGVKD. The germline V and J ends were trimmed by 4 bases and 1 base, with 17 bases remaining between them. This CDR3 region has 16 residues. This CDR3 reads CAISVGGQKGSYEQYF. CDR3 in DNA: TGTGCCATCAGTGTCGGAGGGCAGAAGGGTTCCTACGAGCAGTACTTC.

The rearrangement uses TRBV28 and TRBJ2-3, with 8 bases fitting TRBD2. Germline values: CDR1 MDHEN, CDR2 SYDVKM. CDR3 size: 15 residues. V lost 3 bases and J lost 5; bases outside the gene matches: 7. The CDR3 nucleotides are TGTGCCAGCAGTTTGGCGCGGGAGGACGGAGATACGCAGTATTTT. Translating it yields CASSLAREDGDTQYF.

This clone was counted between two and nine times. The rearrangement uses TRBV10-3 and TRBJ2-7, with a tentative D call TRBD1 (6 bases). V was clipped by 6 bases and J by 2 bases, with 17 bases between them. The CDR3 is 15 residues long. Germline CDR1 and CDR2: ENHRY and SYGVKD. The CDR3 reads CAISPRQVWTYEQYF. The CDR3, as DNA: TGTGCCATCAGCCCTCGACAGGTTTGGACCTACGAGCAGTACTTC.

V and J are TRBV11-2 and TRBJ2-1, with TRBD1 identical over 7 bases. CDR1 SGHAT and CDR2 FQNNGV come from the germline V gene. Trimming took 4 bases from V and 9 from J; bases not matched to a gene: 9. This CDR3 is built from 14 residues. CDR3 nucleotide sequence: TGTGCCAGCAGCTCTTACCAAGCAGGGGGTGAGCAGTTCTTC. Encoded protein: CASSSYQAGGEQFF.

This chain connects TRBV4-1 to TRBJ1-2; 7 bases are shared with TRBD1. The V gene's germline CDR1 is MGHRA and CDR2 YSYEKL. The CDR3 runs to 15 residues. V shed 4 bases, J shed 7 bases, and the junction held 12 bases outside the gene matches. The CDR3, as DNA: TGCGCCAGCAGCCCATCTTTCGGGACAGCTTTTGGCTACACCTTC. It is translated as CASSPSFGTAFGYTF.

V is TRBV10-1 and J is TRBJ2-5; TRBD1 matches at 7 bases. J was trimmed by 1 base and V by 2 bases; bases with no gene match: 4. This CDR3 spans 15 amino acids. Per the germline V gene, CDR1 is WNHNN and CDR2 is SYGVQD (reference sequence). CDR3 DNA: TGCGCCAGCAGTGAGGGGCAGGGGGTCCAAGAGACCCAGTACTTC. The encoded protein is CASSEGQGVQETQYF.